The 16 T cell receptor beta chains given below trace back to one sample, sequenced in a study of T cells expressing NK-cell markers. For each CDR3 protein, TCRdb gives one entry from its re-call of the 5' RACE reads, without DNA. This sample's table has about 370,000 distinct CDR3 sequences. Sequencing was done on a sample of blood T cells: a sorted CD56 or NKG2C T cell subset, CD4+ or CD8+ T cells, or bulk PBMC T cells (not recorded which). These receptors were taken from a woman aged 45-65 years in good health.

This chain uses TRBV7-2 with TRBJ2-2. There are 15 residues in the CDR3. Germline CDR1 and CDR2: SGHTA and FQGNSA. The CDR3 here is CASSLADTLTGELFF.

The chain joins TRBV10-1 to TRBJ2-5; TCRdb reports TRBD1, a call that lacks DNA to check it against. The CDR3 sequence is 13 residues long. The germline gives CDR1 WNHNN, CDR2 SYGVQD (reference sequence). This CDR3 reads CASGMGVGETQYF.

The rearrangement links TRBV5-1 to TRBJ2-4; checking the TCRdb D call of TRBD1 is not possible without DNA. Germline-derived CDR1 and CDR2 are SGHRS and YFSETQ. The CDR3 has 17 amino acids. The CDR3 sequence is CASSLVVSGRGRNIQYF.

This chain links TRBV29-1 with TRBJ1-4. CDR1 is SQVTM, CDR2 ANQGSEA, per germline. This CDR3 has 14 amino acids. The CDR3 sequence is CSVSKRGIHEKLFF.

The chain recombines TRBV3-1 with TRBJ1-3. Germline lookup yields CDR1 LGHDT and CDR2 YNNKEL (reference sequence). The CDR3 extends over 15 amino acids. The CDR3 here is CASRETPSGGNTIYF. Using reference TRBV3-1 and TRBJ1-3 for the parts outside the CDR3, the full variable domain is DTAVSQTPKYLVTQMGNDKSIKCEQNLGHDTMYWYKQDSKKFLKIMFSYNNKELIINETVPNRFSPKSPDKAHLNLHINSLELGDSAVYFCASRETPSGGNTIYFGEGSWLTVV.

The CDR3 protein is CASSFKWTGRADTQYF. J is TRBJ2-3 and V is TRBV5-1; there is no DNA to check the TCRdb D call of TRBD1. Per germline, CDR1 SGHRS and CDR2 YFSETQ. The CDR3 covers 16 residues.

The V gene is TRBV18, the J gene TRBJ2-2; TCRdb names TRBD1, which stays unverified in the absence of DNA. The CDR3 consists of 15 residues. Germline CDR1 reads KGHSH; CDR2 reads LQKENI. The CDR3 sequence: CASSPVTVNTGELFF.

The V gene is TRBV27, the J gene TRBJ2-1; without DNA, the TCRdb call of TRBD2 cannot be checked. This CDR3 has 16 residues. The V gene's germline CDR1 is MNHEY and CDR2 SMNVEV (reference sequence). The CDR3 loop reads CASSWDRLAGRNEQFF.

The chain is built from TRBV12-3 or TRBV12-4 and TRBJ2-5. This CDR3 comprises 12 residues. The CDR3 reads CASSLLGETQYF.

This chain links TRBV11-3 with TRBJ2-2; the TCRdb call, TRBD1, lacks DNA for checking. The CDR3 extends over 15 amino acids. Germline loops: CDR1 SGHNT, CDR2 YENEEA. CDR3 sequence reads: CASSYTRQVTGELFF.

Here the CDR3 reads CASSVPGTGNTGELFF. V usage is TRBV9 and J usage is TRBJ2-2; checking the TCRdb D call of TRBD1 is not possible without DNA. CDR1 is SGDLS and CDR2 is YYNGEE in the germline V gene. CDR3 length: 16 amino acids.

This chain joins TRBV7-9 and TRBJ2-7; no DNA is available, so the TRBD2 call from TCRdb remains unchecked. This CDR3 is built from 12 residues. The germline CDR1 and CDR2 sequences are SEHNR and FQNEAQ (reference sequence). CDR3 region: CASSFKGAEQYF.

The chain employs TRBV29-1 and TRBJ2-3; TCRdb's D gene call, TRBD1, goes unchecked for lack of DNA. Germline V gene sequence: CDR1 SQVTM, CDR2 ANQGSEA. The CDR3 length is 12 residues. The CDR3 here is CSVGEGPDTQYF.

The chain employs TRBV29-1 and TRBJ1-5. The CDR3 runs to 13 residues. Germline V gives CDR1 SQVTM, CDR2 ANQGSEA. The CDR3 protein is CSVGENSNQPQHF.

The J gene is TRBJ2-3, the V gene TRBV24-1; checking the TCRdb D call of TRBD2 is not possible without DNA. Germline CDR1 and CDR2: KGHDR and SFDVKD. The CDR3 has 13 residues. The CDR3: CATASGDTDTQYF.

The V call is TRBV12-3 or TRBV12-4, the J call TRBJ2-2. The CDR3 contains 15 residues. CDR3 protein: CASSYAQQGIGELFF.